These 12 T cell receptor beta chains were all obtained from the same sample, sequenced in a study of T cell changes during pregnancy in multiple sclerosis. The table came from immunoSEQ multiplex PCR; TCRdb's copy has only in-frame clones and leaves some out. Of under 50,000 clones detected, about 90% appear once; the ten largest clones hold 20% to 30%. The specimen was CD8+ T cells from peripheral blood mononuclear cells, collected before pregnancy. The receptors originated from a female donor with multiple sclerosis, enrolled in a pregnancy study.

The chain recombines TRBV27 with TRBJ2-7; possibly TRBD1 for D (5 bases). Germline loops: CDR1 MNHEY, CDR2 SMNVEV (reference sequence). The CDR3 loop spans 13 amino acids. V lost 3 bases, J lost 6 bases, and 12 bases lay in between. The CDR3 region has the DNA TGTGCCAGCAGTTTGTGGCAGGGCGGCGAGCAGTACTTC. Translation: CASSLWQGGEQYF.

V usage is TRBV14 and J usage is TRBJ2-1; the D gene is possibly TRBD1 (6 bases). Germline V CDR1 and CDR2: SGHDN, FVKESK. V lost 0 bases and J 8 bases, leaving 14 bases between the germline ends. CDR3 size: 15 residues. The CDR3 DNA sequence: TGTGCCAGCAGCCAAGAGACAGGATTGGTGGATGAGCAGTTCTTC. The encoded protein is CASSQETGLVDEQFF.

This clone was detected once. The rearrangement joins TRBV7-9 to TRBJ1-2; D is uncertain. Trimming took off 4 bases at V and 4 bases at J, with 16 bases between the two ends. Germline assignment: CDR1 SEHNR and CDR2 FQNEAQ (reference sequence). The CDR3 totals 15 residues. The CDR3 is CASSSTEVYFYGYTF. The CDR3 DNA is TGTGCCAGCAGCTCCACGGAGGTATACTTCTATGGCTACACCTTC.

This clone was picked up a small number of times. This sequence joins TRBV13 and TRBJ2-7, with a possible D match to TRBD1 (5 bases). The length of the CDR3 is 13 residues. The germline gives CDR1 PRHDT, CDR2 FYEKMQ (reference sequence). V lost 3 bases, J lost 0 bases, and 6 bases lay in between. In DNA form, the CDR3 reads TGTGCCAGCAGCTTCCAGGGCTCCTACGAGCAGTACTTC. It encodes CASSFQGSYEQYF.

V is TRBV4-1 and J is TRBJ1-5; 10 bases agree with TRBD1. This CDR3 is built from 15 residues. Germline V lookup: CDR1 MGHRA, CDR2 YSYEKL. Losses at the gene ends were 4 bases for V and 4 bases for J; bases not matched to a gene: 4. For the CDR3, the DNA is TGCGCCAGCAGCCCACGACAGGGGGCAAATCAGCCCCAGCATTTT. Translating it yields CASSPRQGANQPQHF.

The chain combines TRBV7-9 with TRBJ1-1; the D gene is possibly TRBD1 (5 bases). CDR1 and CDR2 (germline): SEHNR, FQNEAQ (reference sequence). V was clipped by 5 bases and J by 3 bases, with 13 bases between them. This CDR3 is built from 14 residues. CDR3 sequence: CASSQGRGYTEAFF. CDR3 nucleotides: TGTGCCAGCAGCCAGGGTAGGGGATACACTGAAGCTTTCTTT.

The genes are TRBV29-1 and TRBJ2-1; D unclear. Trimming took off 1 base at V and 2 bases at J, with 12 bases between the two ends. The CDR3 is made up of 15 amino acids. Germline V CDR1 and CDR2: SQVTM, ANQGSEA. In nucleotides, the CDR3 is TGCAGCGTTGAAGTAGGCGGCCCGACCTACAATGAGCAGTTCTTC. It translates to CSVEVGGPTYNEQFF.

This clone was picked up one time. The rearrangement joins TRBV5-6 to TRBJ2-7, with 10 bases matching TRBD1. Trimming at V came to 2 bases and at J to 2 bases, leaving 4 bases not matched to a gene. Germline-derived CDR1 and CDR2 are SGHDT and YYEEEE. The CDR3 is made up of 15 amino acids. The CDR3 nucleotides are TGTGCCAGCAGCTTCGGGACAGGGGTTGCCTACGAGCAGTACTTC. Translation gives CASSFGTGVAYEQYF. The whole variable domain, remainder taken from reference TRBV5-6 and TRBJ2-7, is DAGVTQSPTHLIKTRGQQVTLRCSPKSGHDTVSWYQQALGQGPQFIFQYYEEEERQRGNFPDRFSGHQFPNYSSELNVNALLLGDSALYLCASSFGTGVAYEQYFGPGTRLTVT.

The V and J genes are TRBV6-6 and TRBJ2-7; 12 bases fit TRBD2. The CDR3 covers 15 residues. The V gene end was trimmed by 8 bases and the J gene end by 0 bases; junction bases not matched to a gene: 5. Germline V gives CDR1 MNHNY, CDR2 SVGAGI (reference sequence). The CDR3, as DNA: TGTGCCAGCTACGGACTAGCGGGGACCTCCTACGAGCAGTACTTC. Translated, it gives CASYGLAGTSYEQYF.

In its sample, this clone was seen once. This chain links TRBV5-4 with TRBJ2-5, with D possibly being TRBD1 (5 bases). The CDR3 is made up of 15 amino acids. From germline, CDR1 is SGHNT and CDR2 YYREEE (reference sequence). The germline V and J ends were trimmed by 2 bases and 2 bases, with 13 bases remaining between them. Here the CDR3 DNA reads TGTGCCAGCAGCTTTCCGGACAAGAAACAAGAGACCCAGTACTTC. As protein: CASSFPDKKQETQYF.

The chain joins TRBV27 to TRBJ1-5; 7 bases line up with TRBD1. With 6 bases clipped from V and 4 bases from J, the junction kept 9 bases outside the gene matches. Looked up from germline, CDR1 is MNHEY and CDR2 is SMNVEV (reference sequence). The CDR3 is 15 residues long. The CDR3 spells CASSDGTVKNQPQHF. In DNA, the CDR3 is TGTGCCAGCAGCGATGGGACAGTCAAGAATCAGCCCCAGCATTTT.

This clone was found once. The CDR3 loop reads CASSFLRTREIKNEQFF. Written as DNA, the CDR3 is TGTGCCAGCAGTTTCCTACGGACCCGGGAGATAAAAAATGAGCAGTTCTTC. V usage is TRBV27 and J usage is TRBJ2-1; tentative D call: TRBD2 (6 bases). Germline V gene sequence: CDR1 MNHEY, CDR2 SMNVEV (reference sequence). The V and J ends lost 3 bases and 7 bases respectively, with 22 bases between them. The CDR3 sequence is 17 residues long.